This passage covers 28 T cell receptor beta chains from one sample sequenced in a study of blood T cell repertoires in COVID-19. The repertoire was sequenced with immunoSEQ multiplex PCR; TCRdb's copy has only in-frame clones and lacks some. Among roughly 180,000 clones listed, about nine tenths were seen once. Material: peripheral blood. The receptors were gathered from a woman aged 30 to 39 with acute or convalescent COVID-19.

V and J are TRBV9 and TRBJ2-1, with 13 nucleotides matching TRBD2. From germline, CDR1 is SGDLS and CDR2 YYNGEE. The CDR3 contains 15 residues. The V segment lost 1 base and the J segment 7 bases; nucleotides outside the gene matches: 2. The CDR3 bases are TGTGCCAGCAGCGTATGGACTAGCGGGAGAAATGAGCAGTTCTTC. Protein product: CASSVWTSGRNEQFF. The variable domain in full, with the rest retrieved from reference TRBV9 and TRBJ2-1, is DSGVTQTPKHLITATGQRVTLRCSPRSGDLSVYWYQQSLDQGLQFLIQYYNGEERAKGNILERFSAQQFPDLHSELNLSSLELGDSALYFCASSVWTSGRNEQFFGPGTRLTVL.

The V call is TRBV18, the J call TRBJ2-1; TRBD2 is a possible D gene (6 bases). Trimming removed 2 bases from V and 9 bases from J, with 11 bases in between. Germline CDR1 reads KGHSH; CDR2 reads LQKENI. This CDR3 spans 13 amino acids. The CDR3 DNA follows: TGTGCCAGCTCACCAGGGACTCACGGTGAGCAGTTCTTC. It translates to CASSPGTHGEQFF.

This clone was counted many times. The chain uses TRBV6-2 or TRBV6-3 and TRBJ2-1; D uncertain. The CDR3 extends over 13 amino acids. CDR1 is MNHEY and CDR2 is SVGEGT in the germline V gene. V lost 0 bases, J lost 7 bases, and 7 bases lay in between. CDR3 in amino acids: CASSYSFENEQFF. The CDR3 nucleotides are TGTGCCAGCAGTTACTCGTTCGAGAATGAGCAGTTCTTC.

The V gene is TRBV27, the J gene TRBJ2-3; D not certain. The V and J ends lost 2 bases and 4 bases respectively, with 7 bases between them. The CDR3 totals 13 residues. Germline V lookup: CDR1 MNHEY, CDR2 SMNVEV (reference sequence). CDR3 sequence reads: CASSLAYSDTQYF. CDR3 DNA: TGTGCCAGCAGTTTAGCGTATTCAGATACGCAGTATTTT.

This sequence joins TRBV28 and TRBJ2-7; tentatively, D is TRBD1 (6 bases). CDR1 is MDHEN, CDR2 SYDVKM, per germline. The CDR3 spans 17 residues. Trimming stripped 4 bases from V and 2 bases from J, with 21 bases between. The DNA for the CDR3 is TGTGCCAGCAGTTCCCTGTCCCGAGTCCAGGGGACCTACGAGCAGTACTTC. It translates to CASSSLSRVQGTYEQYF.

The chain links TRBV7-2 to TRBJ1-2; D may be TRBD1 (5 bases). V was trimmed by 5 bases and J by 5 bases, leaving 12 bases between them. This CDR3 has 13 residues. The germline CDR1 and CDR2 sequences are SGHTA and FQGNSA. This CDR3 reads CASSLRQRYGYTF. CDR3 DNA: TGTGCCAGCAGCCTCCGACAGAGATATGGCTACACCTTC.

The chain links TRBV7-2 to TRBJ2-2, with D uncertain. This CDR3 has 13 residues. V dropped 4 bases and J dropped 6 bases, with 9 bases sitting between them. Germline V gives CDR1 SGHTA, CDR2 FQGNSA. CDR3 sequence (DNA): TGTGCCAGCAGCTATCGGAGCGCCGGGGAGCTGTTTTTT. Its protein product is CASSYRSAGELFF.

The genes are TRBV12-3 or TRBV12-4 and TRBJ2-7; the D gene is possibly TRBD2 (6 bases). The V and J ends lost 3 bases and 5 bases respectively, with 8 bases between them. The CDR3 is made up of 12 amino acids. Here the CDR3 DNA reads TGTGCCAGCAGTTTTGGGGGGAACGAGCAGTACTTC. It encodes CASSFGGNEQYF.

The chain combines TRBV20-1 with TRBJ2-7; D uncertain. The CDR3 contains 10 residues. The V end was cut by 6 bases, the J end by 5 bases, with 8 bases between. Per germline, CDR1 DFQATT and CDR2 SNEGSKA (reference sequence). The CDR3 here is CSAFKNEQYF. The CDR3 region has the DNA TGCAGTGCGTTCAAAAACGAGCAGTACTTC.

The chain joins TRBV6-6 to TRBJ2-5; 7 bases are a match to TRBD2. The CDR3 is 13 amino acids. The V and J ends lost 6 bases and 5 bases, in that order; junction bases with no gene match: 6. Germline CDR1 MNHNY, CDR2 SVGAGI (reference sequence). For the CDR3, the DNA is TGTGCCAGCAGAACTCAGGGAGGGGAGACCCAGTACTTC. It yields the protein CASRTQGGETQYF.

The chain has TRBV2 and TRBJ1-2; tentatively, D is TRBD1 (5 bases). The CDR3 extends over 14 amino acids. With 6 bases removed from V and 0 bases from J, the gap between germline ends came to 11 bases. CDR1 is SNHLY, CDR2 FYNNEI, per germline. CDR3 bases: TGTGCCAGCAGGGCGGGGCTTGCTAACTATGGCTACACCTTC. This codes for CASRAGLANYGYTF.

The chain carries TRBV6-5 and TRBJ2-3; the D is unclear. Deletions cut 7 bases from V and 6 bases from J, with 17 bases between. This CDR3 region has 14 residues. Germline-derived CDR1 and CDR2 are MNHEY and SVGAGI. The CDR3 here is CASIGWSFADTQYF. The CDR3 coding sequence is TGTGCCAGCATTGGATGGAGTTTTGCCGATACGCAGTATTTT.

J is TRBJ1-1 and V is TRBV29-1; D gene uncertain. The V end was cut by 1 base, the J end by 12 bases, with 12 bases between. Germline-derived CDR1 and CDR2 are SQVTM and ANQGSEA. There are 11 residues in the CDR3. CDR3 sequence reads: CSVEVSPRTFF. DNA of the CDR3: TGCAGCGTTGAAGTGAGTCCGAGGACTTTCTTT.

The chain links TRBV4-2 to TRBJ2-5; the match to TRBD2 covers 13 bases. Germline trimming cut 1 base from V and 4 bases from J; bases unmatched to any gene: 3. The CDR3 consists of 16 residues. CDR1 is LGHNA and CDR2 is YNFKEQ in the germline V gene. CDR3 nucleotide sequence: TGTGCCAGCAGCCAAGGACTAGCGGGAGGTATAGAGACCCAGTACTTC. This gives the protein CASSQGLAGGIETQYF.

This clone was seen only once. CDR3 amino acids: CASRPRLAGNEQFF. The CDR3 DNA follows: TGTGCCAGCAGACCTCGGCTAGCGGGCAATGAGCAGTTCTTC. V gene TRBV11-2 combines with J gene TRBJ2-1; 8 nucleotides line up with TRBD2. The CDR3 spans 14 residues. The J segment lost 6 bases and the V segment lost 6 bases, leaving 7 bases of the junction unmatched. The germline CDR1 and CDR2 sequences are SGHAT and FQNNGV.

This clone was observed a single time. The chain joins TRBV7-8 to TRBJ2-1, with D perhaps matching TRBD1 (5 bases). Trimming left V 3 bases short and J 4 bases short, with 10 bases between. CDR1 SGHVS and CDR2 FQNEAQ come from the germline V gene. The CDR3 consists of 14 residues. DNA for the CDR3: TGTGCCAGCAGCTTTACTCAGGGTTACAATGAGCAGTTCTTC. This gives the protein CASSFTQGYNEQFF.

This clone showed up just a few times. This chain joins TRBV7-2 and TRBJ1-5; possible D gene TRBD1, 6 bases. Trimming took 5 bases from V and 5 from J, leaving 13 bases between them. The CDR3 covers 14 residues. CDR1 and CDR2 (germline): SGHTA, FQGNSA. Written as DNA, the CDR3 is TGTGCCAGCAGCAACCGGGACACTTATCAGCCCCAGCATTTT. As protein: CASSNRDTYQPQHF.

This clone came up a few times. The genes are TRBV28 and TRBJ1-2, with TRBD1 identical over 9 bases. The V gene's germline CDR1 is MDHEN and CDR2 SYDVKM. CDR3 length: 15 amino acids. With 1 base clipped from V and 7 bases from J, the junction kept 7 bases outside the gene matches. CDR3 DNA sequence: TGTGCCAGCAGTTTATTCACCGGGACAGGGTTTGGCTACACCTTC. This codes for CASSLFTGTGFGYTF.

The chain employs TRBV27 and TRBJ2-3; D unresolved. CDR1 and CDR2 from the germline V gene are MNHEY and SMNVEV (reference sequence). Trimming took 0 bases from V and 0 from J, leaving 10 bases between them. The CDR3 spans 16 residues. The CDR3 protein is CASSLSSRASTDTQYF. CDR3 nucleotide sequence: TGTGCCAGCAGTTTATCTAGTAGAGCTAGCACAGATACGCAGTATTTT.

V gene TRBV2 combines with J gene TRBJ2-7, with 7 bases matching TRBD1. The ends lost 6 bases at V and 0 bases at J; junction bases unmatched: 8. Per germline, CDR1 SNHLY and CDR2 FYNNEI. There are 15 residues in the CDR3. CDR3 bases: TGTGCCAGCAGGGTCCGACAGGGAAGCTCCTACGAGCAGTACTTC. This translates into CASRVRQGSSYEQYF. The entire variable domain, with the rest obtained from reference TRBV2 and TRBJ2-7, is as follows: EPEVTQTPSHQVTQMGQEVILRCVPISNHLYFYWYRQILGQKVEFLVSFYNNEISEKSEIFDDQFSVERPDGSNFTLKIRSTKLEDSAMYFCASRVRQGSSYEQYFGPGTRLTVT.

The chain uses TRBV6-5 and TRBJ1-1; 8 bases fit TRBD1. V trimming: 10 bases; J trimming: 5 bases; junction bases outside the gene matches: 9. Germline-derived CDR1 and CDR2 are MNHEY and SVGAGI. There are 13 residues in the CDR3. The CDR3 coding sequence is TGTGCCACCAGAACAGGGGGAGTGACTGAAGCTTTCTTT. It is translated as CATRTGGVTEAFF.

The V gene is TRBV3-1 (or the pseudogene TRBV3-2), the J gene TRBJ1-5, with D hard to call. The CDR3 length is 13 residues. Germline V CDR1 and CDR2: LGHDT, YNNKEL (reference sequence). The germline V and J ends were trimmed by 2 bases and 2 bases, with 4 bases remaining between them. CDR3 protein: CASSQSGNQPQHF. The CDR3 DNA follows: TGTGCCAGCAGCCAAAGCGGCAATCAGCCCCAGCATTTT.

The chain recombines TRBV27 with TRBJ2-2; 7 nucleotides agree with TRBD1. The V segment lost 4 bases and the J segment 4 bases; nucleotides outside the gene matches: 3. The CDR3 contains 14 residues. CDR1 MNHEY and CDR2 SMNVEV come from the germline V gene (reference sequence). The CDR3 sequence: CASSSTGPTGELFF. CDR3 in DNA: TGTGCCAGCAGTTCGACAGGGCCCACCGGGGAGCTGTTTTTT.

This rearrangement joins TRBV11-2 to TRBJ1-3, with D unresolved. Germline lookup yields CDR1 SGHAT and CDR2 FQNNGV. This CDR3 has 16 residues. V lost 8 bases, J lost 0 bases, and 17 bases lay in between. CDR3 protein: CASVNKFVDSGNTIYF. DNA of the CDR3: TGTGCCAGCGTTAATAAATTCGTAGACTCTGGAAACACCATATATTTT.

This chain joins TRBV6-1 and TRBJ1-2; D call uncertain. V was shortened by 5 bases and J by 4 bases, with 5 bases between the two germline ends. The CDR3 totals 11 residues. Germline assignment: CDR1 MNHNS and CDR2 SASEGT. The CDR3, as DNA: TGTGCCAGCAGTCCGTCCTATGGCTACACCTTC. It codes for CASSPSYGYTF.

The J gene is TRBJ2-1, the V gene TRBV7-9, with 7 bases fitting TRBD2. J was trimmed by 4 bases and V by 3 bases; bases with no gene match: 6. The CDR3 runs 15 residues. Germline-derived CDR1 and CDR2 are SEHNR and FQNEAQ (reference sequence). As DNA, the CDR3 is TGTGCCAGCAGCTTGGCGCCTAGCGGATACAATGAGCAGTTCTTC. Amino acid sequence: CASSLAPSGYNEQFF.

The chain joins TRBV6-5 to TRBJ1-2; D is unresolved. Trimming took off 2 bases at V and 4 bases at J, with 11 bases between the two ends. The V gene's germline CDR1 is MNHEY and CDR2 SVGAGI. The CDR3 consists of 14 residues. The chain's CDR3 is CASSYLPDSYGYTF. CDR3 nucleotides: TGTGCCAGCAGTTACCTTCCGGACTCCTATGGCTACACCTTC.

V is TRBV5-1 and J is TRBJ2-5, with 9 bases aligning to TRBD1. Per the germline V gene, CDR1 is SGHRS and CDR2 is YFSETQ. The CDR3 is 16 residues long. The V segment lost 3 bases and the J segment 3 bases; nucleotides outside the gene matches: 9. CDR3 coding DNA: TGCGCCAGCAGCTGGGGGACAGGGATAATAGAAGAGACCCAGTACTTC. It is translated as CASSWGTGIIEETQYF.